The entry below gives a single T cell receptor beta chain sequence along with its context. What it recognizes is unknown. CDR1 is SGHRS and CDR2 is YFSETQ in the germline V gene. With 0 bases removed from V and 9 bases from J, the gap between germline ends came to 25 bases. The CDR3 has 19 amino acids. These data are taken from a study of T-cell reconstitution after alpha-beta-depleted transplantation in children. The study's findings and limits: In patients about two months after transplant, alpha-beta T cells reportedly arose from several hundred expanded graft clones. For some patients, TCRbeta diversity was high at day 60 because of recipient T cells and thymic progenitors that survived.

Unique molecular identifiers were used to barcode this TCRbeta library. TCRdb redid the calling of the PCR reads with MiXCR, one entry per CDR3 protein. The sample holds about 340,000 distinct CDR3 sequences, roughly 15% seen once. The sequencing used PBMCs, mostly from graft donor cells, collected 360 days after TCRalphabeta/CD19-depleted stem cell transplant. V is TRBV5-1 and J is TRBJ1-6; no clear D gene. This receptor was obtained from a male patient between 2 and 10 years old who had a stem cell transplant for acute lymphoblastic leukemia, so the T cells may come from the graft donor. CDR3 nucleotide sequence: TGCGCCAGCAGCTTGGACGGGCCAGGCCAGACTGGGTTTTCTTCACCCCTCCACTTT. It translates to CASSLDGPGQTGFSSPLHF.